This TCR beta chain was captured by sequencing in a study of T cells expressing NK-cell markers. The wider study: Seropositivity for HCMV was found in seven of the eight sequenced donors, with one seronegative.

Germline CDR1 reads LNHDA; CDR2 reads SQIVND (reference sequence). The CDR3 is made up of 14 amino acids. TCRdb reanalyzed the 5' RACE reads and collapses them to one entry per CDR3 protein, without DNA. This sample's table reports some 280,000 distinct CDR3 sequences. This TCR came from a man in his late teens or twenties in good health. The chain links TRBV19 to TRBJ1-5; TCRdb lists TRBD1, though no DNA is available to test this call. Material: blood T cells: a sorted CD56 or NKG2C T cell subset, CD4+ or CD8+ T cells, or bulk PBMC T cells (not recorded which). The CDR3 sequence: CASNPGTANQPQHF.